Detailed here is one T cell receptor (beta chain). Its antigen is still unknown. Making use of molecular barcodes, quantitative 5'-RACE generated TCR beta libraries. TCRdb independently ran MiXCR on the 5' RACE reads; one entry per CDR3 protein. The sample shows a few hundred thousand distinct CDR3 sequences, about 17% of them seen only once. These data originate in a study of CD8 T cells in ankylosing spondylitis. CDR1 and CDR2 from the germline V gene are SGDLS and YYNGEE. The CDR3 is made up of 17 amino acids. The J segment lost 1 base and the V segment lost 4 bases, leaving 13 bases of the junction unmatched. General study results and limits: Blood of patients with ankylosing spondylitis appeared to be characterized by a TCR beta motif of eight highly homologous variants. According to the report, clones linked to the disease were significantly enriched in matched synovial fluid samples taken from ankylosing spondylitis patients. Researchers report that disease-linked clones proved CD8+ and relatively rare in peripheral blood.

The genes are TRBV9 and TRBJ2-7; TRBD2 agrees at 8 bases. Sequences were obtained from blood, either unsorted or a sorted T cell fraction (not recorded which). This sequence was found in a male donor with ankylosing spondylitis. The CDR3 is CASSTRPRTSFSYEQYF. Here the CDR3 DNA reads TGTGCCAGCAGCACCCGCCCGCGGACTAGCTTTTCCTACGAGCAGTACTTC.